Below, 22 T cell receptor beta chains from the same sample are listed, as sequenced in a study of radiotherapy plus CTLA-4 blockade in lung cancer. Libraries were prepared by immunoSEQ multiplex PCR; TCRdb keeps only in-frame clonotypes and omits some of them. The sample has 39,000 or so clones, over 65% seen once; the top ten hold less than 9%. The material was peripheral blood, obtained from a patient treated with radiotherapy plus ipilimumab. These receptors all stem from a human donor with non-small cell lung cancer who had stable disease on radiotherapy plus ipilimumab.

The chain joins TRBV7-9 to TRBJ1-1; 8 positions match TRBD1. The CDR3 consists of 14 residues. Per germline, CDR1 SEHNR and CDR2 FQNEAQ (reference sequence). V was pared by 4 bases and J by 1 base, with 2 bases of the junction left unmatched. Here the CDR3 reads CASSSGQGNTEAFF. CDR3 DNA: TGTGCCAGCAGCTCCGGACAGGGGAACACTGAAGCTTTCTTT. Based on the CDR3 plus reference TRBV7-9 and TRBJ1-1, the full variable domain is DTGVSQNPRHKITKRGQNVTFRCDPISEHNRLYWYRQTLGQGPEFLTYFQNEAQLEKSRLLSDRFSAERPKGSFSTLEIQRTEQGDSAMYLCASSSGQGNTEAFFGQGTRLTVV.

The gene calls are TRBV4-3 and TRBJ1-2; D possibly corresponds to TRBD1 (6 bases). This CDR3 has 15 residues. In germline, CDR1 is LGHNA, CDR2 YSLEER. Trimming took 0 bases from V and 7 from J, leaving 15 bases between them. CDR3 DNA: TGCGCCAGCAGCCAAGATTGGCGGCAGGGGCTTGGCTACACCTTC. Translated, it gives CASSQDWRQGLGYTF.

This clone was seen more than once but under ten times. V usage is TRBV5-4 and J usage is TRBJ2-2; D gene uncertain. Germline V gene lookup returns CDR1 SGHNT and CDR2 YYREEE (reference sequence). V lost 0 bases to trimming and J lost 3 bases, with 9 bases between them. This CDR3 has 15 amino acids. CDR3 nucleotides: TGTGCCAGCAGCTTGGGGACCGCCTACACCGGGGAGCTGTTTTTT. Protein product: CASSLGTAYTGELFF. Variable domain in full (rest from reference TRBV5-4 and TRBJ2-2): ETGVTQSPTHLIKTRGQQVTLRCSSQSGHNTVSWYQQALGQGPQFIFQYYREEENGRGNFPPRFSGLQFPNYSSELNVNALELDDSALYLCASSLGTAYTGELFFGEGSRLTVL.

This clone was found once. The rearrangement links TRBV19 to TRBJ1-5; D gene ambiguous. The V gene lost 4 bases and the J gene lost 1 base, with 14 bases spanning the gap. This CDR3 is built from 16 residues. Germline V lookup: CDR1 LNHDA, CDR2 SQIVND (reference sequence). Here the CDR3 reads CASSTFARLSNQPQHF. The CDR3 DNA reads TGTGCCAGTAGTACTTTCGCCAGATTAAGCAATCAGCCCCAGCATTTT.

The rearrangement links TRBV5-6 to TRBJ2-5; 9 positions match TRBD1. The CDR3 is 17 amino acids. Looked up from germline, CDR1 is SGHDT and CDR2 is YYEEEE. The V and J ends lost 1 base and 9 bases, in that order; junction bases with no gene match: 16. CDR3 nucleotide sequence: TGTGCCAGCAGCTTGCAACTCCTCGGGACAGGGCTTAGAGCCCAGTACTTC. Translated, it gives CASSLQLLGTGLRAQYF. Full variable domain (outside the CDR3, taken from reference TRBV5-6 and TRBJ2-5): DAGVTQSPTHLIKTRGQQVTLRCSPKSGHDTVSWYQQALGQGPQFIFQYYEEEERQRGNFPDRFSGHQFPNYSSELNVNALLLGDSALYLCASSLQLLGTGLRAQYFGPGTRLLVL.

This chain connects TRBV29-1 to TRBJ1-2; 7 bases fit TRBD1. The ends lost 8 bases at V and 3 bases at J; junction bases unmatched: 9. The CDR3 totals 13 residues. Germline lookup yields CDR1 SQVTM and CDR2 ANQGSEA. The CDR3 DNA sequence: TGCAGCACCGGTACCGGGACAGACTATGGCTACACCTTC. It yields the protein CSTGTGTDYGYTF.

This clone was seen once. The rearrangement uses TRBV4-1 and TRBJ1-1, with 7 bases that match TRBD1. The germline gives CDR1 MGHRA, CDR2 YSYEKL. Germline trimming cut 0 bases from V and 11 bases from J; bases unmatched to any gene: 9. The CDR3 consists of 14 residues. CDR3 DNA sequence: TGCGCCAGCAGCCAAGAGCCCAGGGGGAGTTGGGCTTTCTTT. This encodes CASSQEPRGSWAFF.

The rearrangement links TRBV9 to TRBJ1-1, with a weak D call TRBD1 (6 bases). Per germline, CDR1 SGDLS and CDR2 YYNGEE. V was cut by 4 bases and J by 4 bases, with 17 bases left in between. This CDR3 has 15 residues. This CDR3 reads CASSPRGQLGTEAFF. The CDR3, as DNA: TGTGCCAGCAGCCCACGTGGACAGTTGGGCACTGAAGCTTTCTTT.

This clone was detected a few times. The chain is built from TRBV10-3 and TRBJ2-2; D tentatively fits TRBD1 or TRBD2 (6 bases each). The CDR3 covers 14 residues. Trimming took 6 bases from V and 9 from J, leaving 17 bases between them. CDR1 and CDR2 from the germline V gene are ENHRY and SYGVKD. CDR3 bases: TGTGCCATCAGCTTAAACAGGGAGGTGCGGGAGCTGTTTTTT. Protein sequence: CAISLNREVRELFF.

The chain has TRBV10-2 and TRBJ2-1, with D perhaps matching TRBD1 (5 bases). Germline-derived CDR1 and CDR2 are WSHSY and SAAADI. V was shortened by 9 bases and J by 2 bases, with 8 bases between the two germline ends. The length of the CDR3 is 12 residues. For the CDR3, the DNA is TGCGCCAGTCTGACAGCCTACAATGAGCAGTTCTTC. Protein sequence: CASLTAYNEQFF.

The rearrangement uses TRBV7-6 and TRBJ2-3, with a possible D match to TRBD2 (5 bases). V was clipped by 4 bases and J by 3 bases, with 5 bases between them. This CDR3 has 12 residues. Germline V CDR1 and CDR2: SGHVS, FNYEAQ. CDR3 region: CASSSGTDTQYF. As DNA, the CDR3 is TGTGCCAGCAGCTCGGGGACAGATACGCAGTATTTT.

This sequence joins TRBV4-3 and TRBJ2-2; D possibly matches TRBD1 or TRBD2 (5 bases each). Germline values: CDR1 LGHNA, CDR2 YSLEER. The V end was cut by 2 bases, the J end by 3 bases, with 10 bases between. The length of the CDR3 is 15 residues. Here the CDR3 DNA reads TGCGCCAGCAGCCAATCCGGGGCCTACACCGGGGAGCTGTTTTTT. Translation: CASSQSGAYTGELFF.

This chain uses TRBV19 with TRBJ1-2; 9 bases are shared with TRBD1. The CDR3 consists of 15 residues. The trim removed 4 bases at V and 6 bases at J, leaving 9 bases unmatched. Germline V CDR1 and CDR2: LNHDA, SQIVND (reference sequence). In DNA, the CDR3 is TGTGCCAGTAGTACGGAGGGACAGGGAGGTCATGGCTACACCTTC. This gives the protein CASSTEGQGGHGYTF.

CDR3 region: CASSSTDTAGNTIYF. In DNA, the CDR3 is TGTGCCAGCAGCTCCACGGACACCGCTGGAAACACCATATATTTT. This sequence joins TRBV5-6 and TRBJ1-3; the D gene is possibly TRBD1 (5 bases). V lost 3 bases and J 2 bases, leaving 12 bases between the germline ends. The CDR3 extends over 15 amino acids. Looked up from germline, CDR1 is SGHDT and CDR2 is YYEEEE.

The V gene is TRBV29-1, the J gene TRBJ2-5; D is ambiguous. Germline lookup yields CDR1 SQVTM and CDR2 ANQGSEA. The germline V and J ends were trimmed by 6 bases and 2 bases, with 4 bases remaining between them. This CDR3 spans 10 amino acids. This CDR3 reads CSVAQETQYF. The CDR3 nucleotides are TGCAGCGTCGCTCAAGAGACCCAGTACTTC.

The genes are TRBV10-3 and TRBJ1-2; D remains ambiguous. The V and J ends lost 4 bases and 4 bases respectively, with 13 bases between them. Germline lookup yields CDR1 ENHRY and CDR2 SYGVKD. The CDR3 consists of 14 residues. Here the CDR3 DNA reads TGTGCCATCAGTGGGGCTCAGATAACCTATGGCTACACCTTC. This encodes CAISGAQITYGYTF.

V gene TRBV27 combines with J gene TRBJ1-2; 9 nucleotides agree with TRBD1. The trim removed 6 bases at V and 4 bases at J, leaving 6 bases unmatched. Germline loops: CDR1 MNHEY, CDR2 SMNVEV (reference sequence). The CDR3 contains 14 residues. CDR3 protein: CASRGTGSLYGYTF. The CDR3 nucleotides are TGTGCCAGCAGAGGGACAGGGAGCCTCTATGGCTACACCTTC.

CDR3 residues: CASSSDGTTNEKLFF. CDR3 nucleotide sequence: TGTGCCAGCAGCTCGGACGGAACAACTAATGAAAAACTGTTTTTT. The V call is TRBV7-2, the J call TRBJ1-4; D gene unclear. The germline V and J ends were trimmed by 4 bases and 0 bases, with 9 bases remaining between them. The germline V gene encodes CDR1 SGHTA and CDR2 FQGNSA. The CDR3 extends over 15 amino acids. The complete variable domain, with remaining parts taken from reference TRBV7-2 and TRBJ1-4, reads GAGVSQSPSNKVTEKGKDVELRCDPISGHTALYWYRQSLGQGLEFLIYFQGNSAPDKSGLPSDRFSAERTGGSVSTLTIQRTQQEDSAVYLCASSSDGTTNEKLFFGSGTQLSVL.

The chain combines TRBV5-1 with TRBJ1-2; unclear D gene. CDR3 length equals 13 residues. Trimming stripped 0 bases from V and 6 bases from J, with 9 bases between. Germline loops: CDR1 SGHRS, CDR2 YFSETQ. Here the CDR3 reads CASSLEGIDGYTF. CDR3 bases: TGCGCCAGCAGCTTGGAGGGTATCGATGGCTACACCTTC.

This chain uses TRBV9 with TRBJ2-3, with 7 positions matching TRBD2. Germline V gives CDR1 SGDLS, CDR2 YYNGEE. Unmatched junction bases numbered 9, after V lost 3 bases and J lost 2 bases. This CDR3 spans 16 amino acids. The CDR3 DNA sequence: TGTGCCAGCAGCGCCAGGGAGGGGACCTTCACAGATACGCAGTATTTT. Amino acid sequence: CASSAREGTFTDTQYF.

The chain couples TRBV7-9 to TRBJ2-3, with unresolved D. Trimming took off 5 bases at V and 0 bases at J, with 6 bases between the two ends. The germline gives CDR1 SEHNR, CDR2 FQNEAQ (reference sequence). CDR3 length equals 13 residues. CDR3 bases: TGTGCCAGCAGCCCGACTAGCACAGATACGCAGTATTTT. Amino acids: CASSPTSTDTQYF.

This clone came up a few times. This chain joins TRBV13 and TRBJ1-6; D unresolved. Germline values: CDR1 PRHDT, CDR2 FYEKMQ (reference sequence). Trimming removed 1 base at V and 7 bases at J, with 8 bases between. The CDR3 extends over 14 amino acids. The CDR3 loop is CASSLAGINSPLHF. As DNA, the CDR3 is TGTGCCAGCAGCTTAGCCGGTATAAATTCACCCCTCCACTTT.